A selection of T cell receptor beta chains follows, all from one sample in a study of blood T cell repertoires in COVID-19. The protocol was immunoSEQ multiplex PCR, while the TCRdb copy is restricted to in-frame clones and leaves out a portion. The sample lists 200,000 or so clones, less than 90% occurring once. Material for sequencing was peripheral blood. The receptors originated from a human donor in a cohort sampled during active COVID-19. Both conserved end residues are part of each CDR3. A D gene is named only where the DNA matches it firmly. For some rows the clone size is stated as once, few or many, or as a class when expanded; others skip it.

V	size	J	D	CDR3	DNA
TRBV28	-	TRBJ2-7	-	CASSFRGLGGYEQYF	TGTGCCAGCAGTTTTAGGGGGCTGGGGGGCTACGAGCAGTACTTC
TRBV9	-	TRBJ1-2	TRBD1	CASSTWTGNYGYTF	TGTGCCAGCAGCACTTGGACAGGGAACTATGGCTACACCTTC
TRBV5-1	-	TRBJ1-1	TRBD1	CASSWTGVHTEAFF	TGCGCCAGCAGCTGGACAGGGGTTCACACTGAAGCTTTCTTT
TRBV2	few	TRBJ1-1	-	CASSEALTGEAFF	TGTGCCAGCAGTGAAGCACTCACAGGGGAAGCTTTCTTT
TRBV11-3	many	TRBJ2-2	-	CASRERSNTGELFF	TGTGCCAGCAGAGAGAGATCGAACACCGGGGAGCTGTTTTTT
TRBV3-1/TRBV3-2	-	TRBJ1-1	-	CASKNGQWNTEAFF	TGTGCCAGCAAAAACGGACAGTGGAACACTGAAGCTTTCTTT
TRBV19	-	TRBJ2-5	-	CASSMGSQETQYF	TGTGCCAGTAGTATGGGCAGTCAAGAGACCCAGTACTTC
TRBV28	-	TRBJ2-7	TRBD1	CASKTKQGVFEQYF	TGTGCCAGCAAAACAAAACAGGGGGTCTTCGAGCAGTACTTC
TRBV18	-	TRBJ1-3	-	CASSPTPTEPGNTIYF	TGTGCCAGCTCACCTACTCCGACAGAACCTGGAAACACCATATATTTT
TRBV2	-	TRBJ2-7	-	CASRYGTRAYEQYF	TGTGCCAGCAGGTACGGGACACGCGCCTACGAGCAGTACTTC
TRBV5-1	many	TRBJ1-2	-	CASSLRFGGGIYGYTF	TGCGCCAGCAGCTTGAGGTTCGGGGGAGGAATCTATGGCTACACCTTC
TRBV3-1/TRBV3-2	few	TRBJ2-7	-	CASSQVASGERSYEQYF	TGTGCCAGCAGCCAAGTAGCTTCGGGGGAACGATCCTACGAGCAGTACTTC
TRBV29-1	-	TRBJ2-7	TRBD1	CSANRGYEQYF	TGCAGCGCGAACAGGGGCTACGAGCAGTACTTC
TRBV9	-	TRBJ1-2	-	CASSFGAGPDGYTF	TGTGCCAGCAGCTTTGGGGCCGGCCCGGATGGCTACACCTTC
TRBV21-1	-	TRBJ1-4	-	CASMWRGTNEKLFF	TGTGCCAGCATGTGGAGAGGTACTAATGAAAAACTGTTTTTT
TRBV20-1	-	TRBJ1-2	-	CSASRTDSGGYTF	TGCAGTGCTAGTCGAACCGATTCGGGAGGCTACACCTTC
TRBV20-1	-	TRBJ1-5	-	CSASTSGGLQPQHF	TGCAGTGCTAGTACGTCGGGGGGGTTACAGCCCCAGCATTTT
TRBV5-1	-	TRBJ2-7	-	CASSYGRDYEQYF	TGCGCCAGCAGCTACGGCAGGGACTACGAGCAGTACTTC
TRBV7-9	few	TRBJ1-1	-	CASSLAGVGNTEAFF	TGTGCCAGCAGCTTAGCGGGCGTGGGGAACACTGAAGCTTTCTTT
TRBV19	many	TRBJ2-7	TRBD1	CASSIPGQPSYEQYF	TGTGCCAGTAGTATCCCGGGACAGCCATCCTACGAGCAGTACTTC
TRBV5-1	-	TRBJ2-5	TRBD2	CASSTEGLSKETQYF	TGCGCCAGCAGCACCGAGGGACTAAGTAAAGAGACCCAGTACTTC
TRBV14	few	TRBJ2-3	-	CASSQWGTGTPSTDTQYF	TGTGCCAGCAGCCAATGGGGAACCGGGACTCCCAGCACAGATACGCAGTATTTT
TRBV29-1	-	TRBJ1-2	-	CSVARRGYGYTF	TGCAGCGTTGCAAGGCGCGGCTATGGCTACACCTTC
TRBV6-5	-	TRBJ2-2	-	CASSFPPFAGELFF	TGTGCCAGCAGTTTCCCCCCTTTCGCCGGGGAGCTGTTTTTT
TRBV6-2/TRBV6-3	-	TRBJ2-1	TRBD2	CASSYVAGGRDEQFF	TGTGCCAGCAGTTACGTGGCGGGAGGCCGGGATGAGCAGTTCTTC
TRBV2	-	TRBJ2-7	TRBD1	CASAPGTGFYEQYF	TGTGCCAGCGCCCCTGGGACAGGGTTTTACGAGCAGTACTTC
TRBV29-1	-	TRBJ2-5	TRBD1	CSVDSRQGRETQYF	TGCAGCGTTGATTCGCGACAGGGCCGCGAGACCCAGTACTTC
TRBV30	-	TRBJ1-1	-	CAWSPRTYTEAFF	TGTGCCTGGAGTCCCCGAACATACACTGAAGCTTTCTTT
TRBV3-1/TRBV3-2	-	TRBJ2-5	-	CASSYLAEETQYF	TGTGCCAGCAGCTACTTAGCGGAAGAGACCCAGTACTTC
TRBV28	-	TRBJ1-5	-	CASSVPHSNQPQHF	TGTGCCAGCAGTGTTCCCCATAGCAATCAGCCCCAGCATTTT
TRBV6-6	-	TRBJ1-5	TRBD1	CASNPTGSQPQHF	TGTGCCAGCAACCCGACAGGGTCCCAGCCCCAGCATTTT
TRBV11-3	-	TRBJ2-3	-	CASSATGRTDTQYF	TGTGCCAGCTCCGCTACGGGAAGGACAGATACGCAGTATTTT
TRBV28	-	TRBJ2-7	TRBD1	CASSLSRQGVSYEQYF	TGTGCCAGCAGTTTATCCCGACAGGGAGTATCCTACGAGCAGTACTTC
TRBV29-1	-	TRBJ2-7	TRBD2	CSVVLAGLYEQYF	TGCAGCGTTGTCCTAGCGGGACTATACGAGCAGTACTTC
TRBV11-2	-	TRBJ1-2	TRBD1	CASSIDRDGYTF	TGTGCCAGCAGCATAGACAGGGATGGCTACACCTTC
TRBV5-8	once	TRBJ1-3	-	CASSLWPTGNTIYF	TGTGCCAGCAGCTTGTGGCCAACTGGAAACACCATATATTTT
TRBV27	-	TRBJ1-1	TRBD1	CASSLTGYTEAFF	TGTGCCAGCAGTTTGACAGGGTACACTGAAGCTTTCTTT
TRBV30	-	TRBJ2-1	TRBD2	CAWGKGTSGSYNEQFF	TGTGCCTGGGGAAAGGGGACTAGCGGTAGCTACAATGAGCAGTTCTTC
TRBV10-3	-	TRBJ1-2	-	CAISEVQIYGYTF	TGTGCCATCAGTGAAGTACAAATTTATGGCTACACCTTC
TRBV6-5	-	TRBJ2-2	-	CASSYGDRELFF	TGTGCCAGCAGTTACGGGGACAGGGAGCTGTTTTTT
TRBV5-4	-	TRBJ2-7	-	CASSLRVAGPTYEQYF	TGTGCCAGCAGCTTAAGGGTCGCAGGGCCAACCTACGAGCAGTACTTC
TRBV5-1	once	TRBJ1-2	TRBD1	CASSEDRDYGYTF	TGCGCCAGCAGTGAAGACAGGGACTATGGCTACACCTTC
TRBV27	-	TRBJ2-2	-	CASRRLPQGREGGELFF	TGTGCCAGCAGGCGTCTCCCGCAGGGGCGTGAGGGCGGGGAGCTGTTTTTT
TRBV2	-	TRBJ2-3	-	CASSGGAAGGGTDTQYF	TGTGCCAGCAGTGGGGGTGCAGCCGGAGGTGGCACAGATACGCAGTATTTT
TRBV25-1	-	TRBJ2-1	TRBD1	CASSEYKGQGVAYNEQFF	TGTGCCAGCAGTGAATATAAGGGACAGGGTGTCGCCTACAATGAGCAGTTCTTC
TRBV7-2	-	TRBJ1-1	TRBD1	CASRGQGIMNTEAFF	TGTGCCAGCAGGGGACAGGGGATCATGAACACTGAAGCTTTCTTT